This TCR beta chain was retrieved from a study of identical twins. TCRdb re-derived calls from the 5' RACE reads in MiXCR, one entry per CDR3 protein. The sample shows some 250,000 distinct CDR3 sequences, under 8.5% of them seen only once. V lost 9 bases to trimming and J lost 2 bases; unmatched junction nucleotides: 7. The CDR3 has 14 residues. Germline V gene data show CDR1 as MNHEY and CDR2 as SVGEGT. Study outcomes and limitations: Cord blood beta clonotypes that were abundant carried fewer insertions, and memory repertoires showed no such trend.

Turning to this clonotype: Its antigen is undetermined.

This sample was shared with a second study, whose subject was T cells expressing NK-cell markers. That source notes: Questions lingered over whether expanded NKG2C+ T cell clones were HCMV-specific.

The TCR comes from a woman aged 18 to 35 in good health. The source material was CD8+ T cells sorted from blood. The genes are TRBV6-2 or TRBV6-3 and TRBJ1-5; 7 nucleotides line up with TRBD1. The CDR3 bases are TGTGCCAGTACAGGGGATGGGGGCAATCAGCCCCAGCATTTT. Translated: CASTGDGGNQPQHF.